Included here is one T cell receptor (beta chain) sequence, with context. Its antigen is undetermined. This record belongs to a study of T cell responses to AZD1222 COVID-19 vaccine. Study context: Combined were second doses at about 4 or about 12 weeks. Study-level points and caveats: Spike-specific TCR breadth and depth both grew after two AZD1222 doses. Females made up more of the donors, who were largely white British, and clonal diversity may have come out too low.

V shed 6 bases and J shed 1 base, with 16 bases lying between them. CDR1 SGHRS and CDR2 YFSETQ come from the germline V gene. The CDR3 is 15 residues long. TCRdb's copy holds only in-frame clones and misses some; the assay was immunoSEQ multiplex PCR. The sample has 120,000 or so clones, roughly 91% seen once. The sequence came from an adult in good health. The chain carries TRBV5-1 and TRBJ1-1; weak D call: TRBD1 (5 bases). The sequencing used peripheral blood, collected on day 0 of AZD1222 vaccination. Here the CDR3 DNA reads TGCGCCAGCACCCCGGCGGACATCACGAACACTGAAGCTTTCTTT. It encodes CASTPADITNTEAFF.